What follows describes a single TCR beta chain. The target of this receptor is not known. The record has no base qualities; no much larger clone is one base away. The data are from a study of blood T cell repertoires in COVID-19 (dated by TCRdb to 2020 to 2021). Notes on the research overall: The collaborator samples originated in the United States, Italy and Spain and spanned the acute and convalescent phases of COVID-19. The prospective study material was composed of cDNA or gDNA derived from T cells, B-cell-depleted T cells, or PBMCs. Subjects who had been exposed to COVID-19, were actively infected with it, or had recovered from it provided the deeply sampled blood TCRbeta repertoires that made up the dataset. The repertoires were released in a freely available public database intended as a resource for research on the immune response to SARS-CoV-2. The samples were drawn from the first 160 participants of the ongoing ImmuneRACE study and from over a thousand subjects provided by 6 global collaborators. A de-identified subject ID, COVID-19 status, age in years and sex were almost always included in the sample metadata. Where HLA class I and class II types were available, the types were taken from metadata supplied by the sample provider, not from assay-based typing. Findings and caveats that apply to the study as a whole: How much clinical and demographic metadata was included differed by source and by participant, and the metadata was provided uncurated.

CDR1 and CDR2 were assigned from the germline V gene as KGHSH and LQKENI. V is pared back by 3 bases and J by 8 bases, with 14 bases lying between the germline termini. The CDR3 contains 15 residues, cysteine and phenylalanine counted. The retained sequence is limited to the CDR3, 45 bases, with the frame set at the first base. The immunoSEQ Assay, a bias-controlled multiplex PCR, was used to amplify TCRbeta CDR3 regions from genomic DNA. Per the source publication's procedure: The number of nucleated cells in each sample was estimated by amplification of reference gene primers within the assay. Sequence reads were collapsed and filtered to measure the absolute abundance of every unique TCRbeta CDR3 rearrangement. Productive Simpson clonality was computed per sample as the square root of Simpson's diversity index over productive rearrangements. What TCRdb holds here is the immuneACCESS table cut down to in-frame rearrangements. Part of the clones is not present; checked against another copy, under half of the missing clones reflect an unresolved V gene, and the others are unexplained. V and J calls and clone size come straight from that table; D and trimming were deduced from the DNA. The sample table records about 91,000 clones; around 80% of these occur just once. The ten largest clones add up to less than 25% of the sample.

The collaborating institutions used their own protocols to collect whole blood in K2EDTA tubes. For TCRbeta analysis, collaborator samples were shipped as frozen whole blood, as isolated PBMCs, or as DNA extracted from either sample type. The sequence was obtained from a man aged 65 to 85 with acute or convalescent COVID-19. Sequencing was done on a sample of peripheral blood. The rearranged chain carries TRBV18 and TRBJ1-6; the D gene is possibly TRBD1, with 6 bases matching. The CDR3 region reads CASSPGQTGDSPLHF. In nucleotide form, the sequence is TGTGCCAGCTCACCCGGACAGACTGGGGATTCACCCCTCCACTTT.